This entry concerns a single TCR beta chain. As yet, its antigen is unknown. TCRdb used MiXCR to reprocess the reads, holding one entry per CDR3 protein. This sample has more than 60,000 distinct CDR3 sequences, with about 50% found just once. This sample was taken from a study of type 1 regulatory T cells. Overall study: T-allo10 is an in vitro-generated, Tr1-enriched CD4 T cell product specific for alloantigen.

Study-wide results and limits: Tr1 cells had a more restricted TCR repertoire than non-Tr1 cells.

Between the trimmed V and J ends, which lost 0 bases and 2 bases, there was a span of 1 base. CDR1 is MGHRA and CDR2 is YSYEKL in the germline V gene. The length of the CDR3 is 12 residues. This clonotype originated in a human donor in good health. The specimen sequenced was cultured non-Tr1 T cells, either the whole culture or a sorted T cell fraction (not recorded which). The genes are TRBV4-1 and TRBJ1-2; D is uncertain. The CDR3 coding sequence is TGCGCCAGCAGCCAAGAAAACTATGGCTACACCTTC. Translated, it gives CASSQENYGYTF.